This T cell receptor beta chain originates from a study of response to subunit inactivated influenza vaccine. Study-level findings and limits: The authors suggested that few new T cells are recruited per seasonal influenza vaccination.

This clonotype was seen a few times. Its specificity is not known. TCRdb used MiXCR to reprocess the RT-PCR reads, holding one entry per CDR3 protein. The profile covers hundreds of thousands of distinct CDR3 sequences, with roughly 14% appearing a single time and approximately 7% taken by the ten largest. The material sequenced was PBMCs from blood, taken 14 to 15 days before vaccination. This sequence originates from a man aged 50 or older who received an inactivated influenza vaccine.

The CDR3 protein is CASSPDTGAYFSYNEQFF. The CDR3 DNA sequence: TGTGCCAGCTCACCAGACACGGGGGCATACTTCTCCTACAATGAGCAGTTCTTC. The chain combines TRBV18 with TRBJ2-1; the D call may be TRBD1 or TRBD2 (6 bases each). V gave up 2 bases and J gave up 0 bases, with 17 bases separating them. CDR3 length equals 18 residues. Germline CDR1 is KGHSH and CDR2 is LQKENI.